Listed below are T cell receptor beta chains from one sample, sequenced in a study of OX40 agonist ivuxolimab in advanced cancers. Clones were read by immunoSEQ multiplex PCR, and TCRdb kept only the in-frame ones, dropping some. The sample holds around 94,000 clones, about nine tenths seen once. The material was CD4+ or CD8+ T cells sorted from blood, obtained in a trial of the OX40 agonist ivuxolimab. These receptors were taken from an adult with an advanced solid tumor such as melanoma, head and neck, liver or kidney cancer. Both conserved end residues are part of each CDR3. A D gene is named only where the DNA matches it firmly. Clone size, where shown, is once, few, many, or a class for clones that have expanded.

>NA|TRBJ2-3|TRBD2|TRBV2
TGTGCCAGCAGGAGAGGCACTAGCGGGGGCACAGATACGCAGTATTTT
CASRRGTSGGTDTQYF
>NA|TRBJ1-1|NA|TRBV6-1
TGTGCCAGCAGTGCTCGGCAGCACCGTGGGTTGAACACTGAAGCTTTCTTT
CASSARQHRGLNTEAFF
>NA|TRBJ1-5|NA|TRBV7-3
TGTGCCAGCAGCTTAGGGCGCGGACTGCCCCAGCATTTT
CASSLGRGLPQHF
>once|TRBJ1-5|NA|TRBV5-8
TGTGCCAGCAGCCTGAGGGATCAGCCCCAGCATTTT
CASSLRDQPQHF
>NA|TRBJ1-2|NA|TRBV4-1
TGCGCCAGCAGCCAAGTTAGGGTGACCGCGGTGGGTGGCTACACCTTC
CASSQVRVTAVGGYTF
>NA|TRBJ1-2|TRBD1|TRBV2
TGTGCCAGCAGCCGGGACAGGGAGGACTATGGCTACACCTTC
CASSRDREDYGYTF
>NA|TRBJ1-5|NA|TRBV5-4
TGTGCCAGCAGCTTGGGTGAAAGGGATCAGCCCCAGCATTTT
CASSLGERDQPQHF
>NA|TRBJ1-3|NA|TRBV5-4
TGTGCCAGCAGCACCCGGACGGGCTCTGGAAACACCATATATTTT
CASSTRTGSGNTIYF
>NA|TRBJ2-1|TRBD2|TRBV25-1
TGTGCCAGCAGTGAATTAGGGTTTGGCGGGGGGCCCTTGAATGAGCAGTTCTTC
CASSELGFGGGPLNEQFF
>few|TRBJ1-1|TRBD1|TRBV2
TGTGCCAGCCAGAAGGGACAGGGGATGAACACTGAAGCTTTCTTT
CASQKGQGMNTEAFF
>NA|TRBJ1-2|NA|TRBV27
TGTGCCAGCAGTTCAGGGACGGTTAACTATGGCTACACCTTC
CASSSGTVNYGYTF
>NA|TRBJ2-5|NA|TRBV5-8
TGTGCCAGCAGCTTTCGACAGATCCAAGGGACCCAGTACTTC
CASSFRQIQGTQYF
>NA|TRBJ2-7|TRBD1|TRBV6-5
TGTGCCAGCCGGGACAGGGTGGGGGAGCAGTACTTC
CASRDRVGEQYF
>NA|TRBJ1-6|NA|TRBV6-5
TGTGCCAGCAGTTACTCGAGGGGGGGGCGAAATTCACCCCTCCACTTT
CASSYSRGGRNSPLHF
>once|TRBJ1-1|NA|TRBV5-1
TGCGCCAGCAGGGGAGAAACAGAAGCTTTCTTT
CASRGETEAFF
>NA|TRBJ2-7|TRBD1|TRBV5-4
TGTGCCAGTTTCCGACAGGGGAGAAACTACGAGCAGTACTTC
CASFRQGRNYEQYF
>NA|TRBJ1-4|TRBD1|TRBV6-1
TGTGCCAGTAAGGGGGCGGGTGAAAAACTGTTTTTT
CASKGAGEKLFF
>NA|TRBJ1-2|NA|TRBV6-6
TGTGCCAGCAGTTACAGTCCAGCAAGCTATGGCTACACCTTC
CASSYSPASYGYTF
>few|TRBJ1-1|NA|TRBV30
TGTGCCTGGAGTGGGCGATGGAACACTGAAGCTTTCTTT
CAWSGRWNTEAFF
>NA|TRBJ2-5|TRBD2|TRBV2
TGTGCCAGCAGTGTTAGCGGGGGGACCCAAGAGACCCAGTACTTC
CASSVSGGTQETQYF
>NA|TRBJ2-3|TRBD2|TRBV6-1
TGTGCCAGCAGTGAGTTTGGCGGGGGGCCTGCAGATACGCAGTATTTT
CASSEFGGGPADTQYF
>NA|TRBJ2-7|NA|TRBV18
TGTGCCAGCTCACCACCGACAGGTTACCCCTTATACGAGCAGTACTTC
CASSPPTGYPLYEQYF
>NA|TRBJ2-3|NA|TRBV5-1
TGCGCCAGCAGCTTTGAGGCAGGGACAGATACGCAGTATTTT
CASSFEAGTDTQYF
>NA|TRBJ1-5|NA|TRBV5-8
TGTGCCAGCAGTTTCCCGGGAGGCGGCCAGCCCCAGCATTTT
CASSFPGGGQPQHF
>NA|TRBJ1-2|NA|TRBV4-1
TGCGCCAGCAGCCACCCGGGACCCCGGAGAAACTATGGCTACACCTTC
CASSHPGPRRNYGYTF
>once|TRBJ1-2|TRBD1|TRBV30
TGTGCCTGGATTACAACCGGGACAGGGGTCTATGGCTACACCTTC
CAWITTGTGVYGYTF
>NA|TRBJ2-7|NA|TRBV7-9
TGTGCCAGCAGCGCGGGACGAGGGGCCTACGAGCAGTACTTC
CASSAGRGAYEQYF
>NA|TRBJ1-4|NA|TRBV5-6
TGTGCCAGCAGCTTGGTGTGGGCAGGGCCGGGGGGTAATGAAAAACTGTTTTTT
CASSLVWAGPGGNEKLFF
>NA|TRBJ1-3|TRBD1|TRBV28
TGTGCCAGCAAAGGGACAGGGGCTGGAAACACCATATATTTT
CASKGTGAGNTIYF
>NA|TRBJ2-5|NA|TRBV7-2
TGTGCCAGCAGTCCCGGGACGCGGAATCAAGAGACCCAGTACTTC
CASSPGTRNQETQYF
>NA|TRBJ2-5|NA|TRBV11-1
TGTGCCAGCAGCTTAGAGGGCGTAGCCGAAAAAGTCCAGACCCAGTACTTC
CASSLEGVAEKVQTQYF
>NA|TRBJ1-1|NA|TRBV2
TGTGCCAGCAGCCTACCGATGGGACTCCTGAACACTGAAGCTTTCTTT
CASSLPMGLLNTEAFF
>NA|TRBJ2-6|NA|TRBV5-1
TGCGCCAGCAGCTTGGAAGTCAGAGGGGCTGGGGCCAACGTCCTGACTTTC
CASSLEVRGAGANVLTF
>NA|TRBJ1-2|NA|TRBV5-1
TGCGCCAGCAGCTTGCAGTCTGGGGCGGGGGGCTATGGCTACACCTTC
CASSLQSGAGGYGYTF
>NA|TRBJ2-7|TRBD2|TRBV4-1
TGCGCCAGCAGCCAAAGGGGACGGGGGGGCATCAACGAGCAGTACTTC
CASSQRGRGGINEQYF
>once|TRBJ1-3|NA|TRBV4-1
TGCGCCAGCAGCCAAGAAAAGGCGGGAGGGTTTGGAAACACCATATATTTT
CASSQEKAGGFGNTIYF
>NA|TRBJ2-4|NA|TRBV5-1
TGCGCCAGTACCGCAGGGGTCATTCAGTACTTC
CASTAGVIQYF
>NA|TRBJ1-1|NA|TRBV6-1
TGTGCCAGCAGTGATCGGACCGGGCCCAGTTCTATTGAAGCTTTCTTT
CASSDRTGPSSIEAFF
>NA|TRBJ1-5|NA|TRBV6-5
TGTGCCAGCAGTTACGGCGGGTCAGGCAATCAGCCCCAGCATTTT
CASSYGGSGNQPQHF
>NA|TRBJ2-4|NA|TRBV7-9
TGTGCCAGCAGCCCGAACAGGGGGGGCAGGGACATTCAGTACTTC
CASSPNRGGRDIQYF
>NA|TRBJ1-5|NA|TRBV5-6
TGTGCCAGCAGCGCGGACGGCGGGCGGAGCAATCAGCCCCAGCATTTT
CASSADGGRSNQPQHF
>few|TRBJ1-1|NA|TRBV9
TGTGCCAGCAGCGTAGAGATGCGGGAAACTGAAGCTTTCTTT
CASSVEMRETEAFF
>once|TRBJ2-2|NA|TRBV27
TGTGCCAGCAGTTTATGGGGAACCTGGGGACCCGGGGAGCTGTTTTTT
CASSLWGTWGPGELFF
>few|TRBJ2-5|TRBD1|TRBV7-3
TGTGCCAGCAGCCCCCTGGGGGACAGTCGTGAGACCCAGTACTTC
CASSPLGDSRETQYF
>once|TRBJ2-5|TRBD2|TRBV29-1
TGCAGCGTCGGACTAGCGGGGGGTCAAGAGACCCAGTACTTC
CSVGLAGGQETQYF
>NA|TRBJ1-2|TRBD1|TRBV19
TGTGCCAGTACCGGGACAGTCGGGGGTGGCTACACCTTC
CASTGTVGGGYTF
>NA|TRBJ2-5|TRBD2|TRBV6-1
TGTGCCAGCAGTGAATCCACCAGGAGAGCGGGGGCCGTCCGGGAGACCCAGTACTTC
CASSESTRRAGAVRETQYF